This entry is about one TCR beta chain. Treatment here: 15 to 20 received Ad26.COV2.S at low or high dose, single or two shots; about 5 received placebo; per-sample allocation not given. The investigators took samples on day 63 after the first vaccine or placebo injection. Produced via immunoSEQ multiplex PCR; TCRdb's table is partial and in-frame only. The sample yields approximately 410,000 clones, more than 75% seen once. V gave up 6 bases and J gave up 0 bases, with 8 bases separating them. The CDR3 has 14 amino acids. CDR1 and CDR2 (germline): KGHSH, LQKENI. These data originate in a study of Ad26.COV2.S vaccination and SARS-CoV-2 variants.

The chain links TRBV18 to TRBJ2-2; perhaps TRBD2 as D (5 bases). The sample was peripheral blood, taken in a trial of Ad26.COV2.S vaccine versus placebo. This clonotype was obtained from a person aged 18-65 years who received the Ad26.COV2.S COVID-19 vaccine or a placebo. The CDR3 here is CASSPGTNTGELFF. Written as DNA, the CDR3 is TGTGCCAGCTCCCCGGGGACGAACACCGGGGAGCTGTTTTTT.